Shown below are 31 T cell receptor beta chains from a single sample sequenced in a study of T-cell memory formation after mild COVID-19. TCRdb itself ran the 5' RACE reads through MiXCR, one entry per CDR3 protein. The sample contains a few hundred thousand distinct CDR3 sequences, roughly an eighth of which appear only once. The source material was PBMCs or a T cell subset sorted from them (not recorded which). These receptors were collected from a man aged 18 to 30 who had mild COVID-19 (a few samples of this study predate the infection). Cell type and time point are not known.

This clonotype was found a few times. The rearrangement joins TRBV7-9 to TRBJ2-3; TRBD1 agrees at 7 bases. The CDR3 sequence is 12 residues long. J was trimmed by 10 bases and V by 6 bases; bases with no gene match: 7. Germline loops: CDR1 SEHNR, CDR2 FQNEAQ (reference sequence). CDR3 DNA: TGTGCCAGCAGACCTGACAGGGCGTCGCAGTATTTT. Translating it yields CASRPDRASQYF.

The chain uses TRBV18 and TRBJ1-1, with 8 bases fitting TRBD1. Per germline, CDR1 KGHSH and CDR2 LQKENI. The V gene end was trimmed by 6 bases and the J gene end by 6 bases; junction bases not matched to a gene: 6. The CDR3 runs 13 residues. The CDR3 DNA sequence: TGTGCCAGCTCGATGGGACAGGATGCTGAAGCTTTCTTT. Translation: CASSMGQDAEAFF.

The chain recombines TRBV24-1 with TRBJ2-2; possibly TRBD1 for D (6 bases). Germline assignment: CDR1 KGHDR and CDR2 SFDVKD. The CDR3 consists of 14 residues. Trimming removed 7 bases from V and 2 bases from J, with 10 bases in between. The CDR3 spells CATRGRGNTGELFF. The DNA for the CDR3 is TGTGCCACCAGGGGCAGGGGTAACACCGGGGAGCTGTTTTTT.

The rearrangement uses TRBV27 and TRBJ1-1; D gene uncertain. The CDR3 sequence is 15 residues long. V was cut by 2 bases and J by 1 base, with 11 bases left in between. Per germline, CDR1 MNHEY and CDR2 SMNVEV (reference sequence). CDR3: CASSLNSQSNTEAFF. The CDR3 nucleotides read TGTGCCAGCAGTTTAAACTCCCAGTCGAACACTGAAGCTTTCTTT.

This clonotype appeared a few times. The rearrangement uses TRBV7-2 and TRBJ1-5, with TRBD1 matching over 8 bases. The CDR3 is 16 residues long. Germline CDR1 and CDR2: SGHTA and FQGNSA. After removal of 4 bases from V and 3 bases from J, the junction contained 8 bases not matched to a gene. The CDR3 protein is CASSSTTGGFNQPQHF. DNA of the CDR3: TGTGCCAGCAGCTCGACAACAGGGGGATTCAATCAGCCCCAGCATTTT.

The chain couples TRBV5-1 to TRBJ1-1; D might be TRBD1 (6 bases). Germline-derived CDR1 and CDR2 are SGHRS and YFSETQ. V was cut by 2 bases and J by 4 bases, with 15 bases left in between. The CDR3 is made up of 15 amino acids. In DNA, the CDR3 is TGCGCCAGCAGCTTAAGAGGGGGAGAAGGCACTGAAGCTTTCTTT. It encodes CASSLRGGEGTEAFF.

This clonotype was counted only a few times. This sequence joins TRBV7-9 and TRBJ2-7; D is perhaps TRBD1 or TRBD2 (5 bases each). Germline V gives CDR1 SEHNR, CDR2 FQNEAQ (reference sequence). Trimming shortened V by 5 bases and J by 4 bases, and 12 bases separated the two germline ends. The CDR3 loop spans 13 amino acids. CDR3 in amino acids: CASSREWGYEQYV. In nucleotides, the CDR3 is TGTGCCAGCAGCCGTGAGTGGGGGTACGAGCAGTACGTC.

The V gene is TRBV28, the J gene TRBJ1-2, with a weak D call TRBD1 (5 bases). CDR3 length: 14 amino acids. Germline CDR1 and CDR2: MDHEN and SYDVKM. Trimming took 8 bases from V and 8 from J, leaving 21 bases between them. The CDR3 DNA reads TGTGCCAGCTCCTTGGGGGGGAGTATATGGGGCTACACCTTC. It yields the protein CASSLGGSIWGYTF.

Many counts were recorded for this clonotype. V usage is TRBV4-3 and J usage is TRBJ2-3; D could derive from TRBD1 or TRBD2 (5 bases each). Germline CDR1 and CDR2: LGHNA and YSLEER. The CDR3 consists of 17 residues. Trimming took 4 bases from V and 2 from J, leaving 19 bases between them. DNA of the CDR3: TGCGCCAGCAGCCGGGGGTTAGGGACCGAATCCACAGATACGCAGTATTTT. This codes for CASSRGLGTESTDTQYF.

This clonotype was found a few times. The gene calls are TRBV6-1 and TRBJ2-1, with D possibly matching TRBD1 (6 bases). CDR3 length: 12 residues. From germline, CDR1 is MNHNS and CDR2 SASEGT. Trimming cost V 5 bases and J 10 bases, with 12 bases left between them. The CDR3 sequence is CASSHREGEQFF. CDR3 in DNA: TGTGCCAGCAGTCACAGGGAAGGGGAGCAGTTCTTC.

This clonotype has a handful of counts. This rearrangement joins TRBV20-1 to TRBJ2-1; TRBD2 matches 12 bases. This CDR3 contains 16 residues. The germline V gene encodes CDR1 DFQATT and CDR2 SNEGSKA (reference sequence). The chain's CDR3 is CSAQEPGLAGGNEQFF. CDR3 DNA sequence: TGCAGCGCACAAGAGCCGGGACTAGCGGGTGGGAATGAGCAGTTCTTC.

The chain recombines TRBV29-1 with TRBJ1-1; D gene unclear. With 4 bases removed from V and 3 bases from J, the gap between germline ends came to 6 bases. Germline CDR1 and CDR2: SQVTM and ANQGSEA. The CDR3 covers 11 residues. DNA of the CDR3: TGCAGCGTTGCCTGGGACACTGAAGCTTTCTTT. This gives the protein CSVAWDTEAFF.

There are a few counts of this clonotype. A read error is likely, as this CDR3 ends without the conserved phenylalanine or tryptophan. The DNA is omitted, as the CDR3 cannot be located on it reliably, and the CDR3 follows TCRdb's listing. The rearrangement links TRBV29-1 to TRBJ1-1; no DNA check was done on the table's D call, TRBD1. The CDR3 is 11 residues long, counting both termini. Germline-derived CDR1 and CDR2 are SQVTM and ANQGSEA. The CDR3 spells CSAGTGGSPIL.

In its sample, this clonotype was seen a few times. The genes are TRBV21-1 and TRBJ1-2; TRBD1 is the table's D call, not checked against the DNA. TRBV21-1 is shown as a pseudogene. CDR3 length equals 14 residues. CDR3 sequence reads: CASSNGGDCYGYTF. CDR3 coding DNA: TGTGCCAGCAGCAATGGGGGAGACTGCTATGGCTACACCTTC.

The sample holds a few counts of this clonotype. V usage is TRBV4-1 and J usage is TRBJ1-4; 12 positions agree with TRBD1. CDR3 size: 17 residues. The germline V gene encodes CDR1 MGHRA and CDR2 YSYEKL. Unmatched junction bases numbered 13, after V lost 4 bases and J lost 10 bases. The CDR3 nucleotides read TGCGCCAGCAGCCGAGGGGGACAGGGGGCGGGACTCGGAAAACTGTTTTTT. Protein: CASSRGGQGAGLGKLFF.

This clonotype was recorded once. The gene calls are TRBV2 and TRBJ2-3; unclear D gene. From germline, CDR1 is SNHLY and CDR2 FYNNEI. Trimming took off 5 bases at V and 0 bases at J, with 12 bases between the two ends. CDR3 length: 15 residues. CDR3 bases: TGTGCCAGCAGTCAAGACCCCCCTAGCACAGATACGCAGTATTTT. Its translation is CASSQDPPSTDTQYF.

The V and J genes are TRBV7-3 and TRBJ1-4; D not resolved. Germline V lookup: CDR1 SGHTA, CDR2 FQGTGA. V dropped 0 bases and J dropped 6 bases, with 11 bases sitting between them. CDR3 length equals 15 residues. CDR3 nucleotides: TGTGCCAGCAGCTTAACTGGTCCCCTGGATGAAAAACTGTTTTTT. Encoded protein: CASSLTGPLDEKLFF.

This clonotype was seen repeatedly, ten times or more. The chain employs TRBV5-1 and TRBJ2-7, with 8 bases lining up with TRBD2. CDR1 SGHRS and CDR2 YFSETQ come from the germline V gene. The CDR3 runs to 15 residues. Trimming at V came to 0 bases and at J to 0 bases, leaving 2 bases not matched to a gene. As DNA, the CDR3 is TGCGCCAGCAGCTTGGGCGGGGGGTTCTCCTACGAGCAGTACGTC. The encoded protein is CASSLGGGFSYEQYV.

The chain employs TRBV11-2 and TRBJ2-4, with 7 bases aligning to TRBD1. This CDR3 contains 17 residues. Germline V gene lookup returns CDR1 SGHAT and CDR2 FQNNGV. V shed 7 bases and J 0 bases; nucleotides not matched to a gene: 12. The chain's CDR3 is CASKTPGQNLAKNIQYF. The CDR3 DNA reads as TGTGCCAGCAAAACCCCGGGACAGAATCTAGCCAAAAACATTCAGTACTTC.

The rearrangement uses TRBV18 and TRBJ2-2, with D perhaps TRBD2 (5 bases). The V end was cut by 3 bases, the J end by 7 bases, with 6 bases between. CDR1 KGHSH and CDR2 LQKENI come from the germline V gene. The CDR3 runs to 12 residues. The CDR3, as DNA: TGTGCCAGCTCACCCGAGGGCGGGGAGCTGTTTTTT. This encodes CASSPEGGELFF. Filled out from reference TRBV18 and TRBJ2-2, the complete variable domain reads NAGVMQNPRHLVRRRGQEARLRCSPMKGHSHVYWYRQLPEEGLKFMVYLQKENIIDESGMPKERFSAEFPKEGPSILRIQQVVRGDSAAYFCASSPEGGELFFGEGSRLTVL.

The chain uses TRBV28 and TRBJ2-1; D unresolved. The CDR3 contains 13 residues. Deletions cut 5 bases from V and 8 bases from J, with 13 bases between. CDR1 and CDR2 from the germline V gene are MDHEN and SYDVKM. The CDR3 region is CASSRTDWHEQFF. The CDR3 region has the DNA TGTGCCAGCAGTCGGACCGACTGGCATGAGCAGTTCTTC.

The V gene is TRBV12-3 or TRBV12-4, the J gene TRBJ2-5, with 7 positions matching TRBD2. This CDR3 spans 15 amino acids. V was pared by 9 bases and J by 2 bases, with 12 bases of the junction left unmatched. CDR3 loop: CASFKSRAGQETQYF. Written as DNA, the CDR3 is TGTGCCAGTTTCAAATCTCGAGCGGGACAAGAGACCCAGTACTTC.

This clonotype was seen a few times. The chain joins TRBV12-3 or TRBV12-4 to TRBJ2-7, with D possibly TRBD2 on 5 matching bases. V was clipped by 5 bases and J by 1 base, with 12 bases between them. The length of the CDR3 is 14 residues. CDR3 region: CASSPTGESYEQYF. In DNA form, the CDR3 reads TGTGCCAGCAGTCCAACCGGGGAGTCCTACGAGCAGTACTTC.

This clonotype has a handful of counts. The V and J genes are TRBV12-3 or TRBV12-4 and TRBJ2-1, with D maybe TRBD2 (5 bases). V lost 6 bases and J 7 bases, leaving 25 bases between the germline ends. The CDR3 covers 17 residues. This chain's CDR3 is CASSPTDLRGSGNEQFF. CDR3 in DNA: TGTGCCAGCAGCCCTACCGACTTACGGGGTAGTGGGAATGAGCAGTTCTTC.

The rearrangement uses TRBV28 and TRBJ1-1; TRBD1 is a possible D gene (5 bases). Trimming removed 7 bases from V and 5 bases from J, with 20 bases in between. The germline CDR1 and CDR2 sequences are MDHEN and SYDVKM. This CDR3 comprises 15 residues. CDR3 DNA sequence: TGTGCCAGCATACCAACGGGGCAGCGTATGACTGAAGCTTTCTTT. Its translation is CASIPTGQRMTEAFF.

The rearrangement joins TRBV6-2 or TRBV6-3 to TRBJ1-2; no clear D. CDR3 size: 15 residues. Germline assignment: CDR1 MNHEY and CDR2 SVGEGT. Trimming left V 5 bases short and J 1 base short, with 14 bases between. The CDR3 is CASSTPGVDNYGYTF. CDR3 in DNA: TGTGCCAGCAGTACCCCCGGAGTGGATAACTATGGCTACACCTTC.

This chain connects TRBV7-9 to TRBJ2-3; 8 nucleotides align to TRBD2. J lost 3 bases, V lost 5 bases, and 7 bases had no gene match. The CDR3 runs to 15 residues. Germline loops: CDR1 SEHNR, CDR2 FQNEAQ (reference sequence). This CDR3 reads CASSHRSGETDTQYF. CDR3 DNA sequence: TGTGCCAGCAGCCACCGTAGCGGGGAGACAGATACGCAGTATTTT. Full variable domain (rest looked up from reference TRBV7-9 and TRBJ2-3): DTGVSQNPRHKITKRGQNVTFRCDPISEHNRLYWYRQTLGQGPEFLTYFQNEAQLEKSRLLSDRFSAERPKGSFSTLEIQRTEQGDSAMYLCASSHRSGETDTQYFGPGTRLTVL.

The rearrangement links TRBV10-3 to TRBJ1-1, with D perhaps matching TRBD1 (5 bases). The CDR3 sequence is 16 residues long. V dropped 3 bases and J dropped 1 base, with 15 bases sitting between them. Per the germline V gene, CDR1 is ENHRY and CDR2 is SYGVKD. The CDR3 protein is CAISEGGAVRNTEAFF. The CDR3 region has the DNA TGTGCCATCAGTGAAGGTGGGGCTGTCCGGAACACTGAAGCTTTCTTT.

The rearrangement joins TRBV5-1 to TRBJ2-7; D might be TRBD1 (5 bases). CDR1 and CDR2 from the germline V gene are SGHRS and YFSETQ. The V and J ends lost 4 bases and 4 bases respectively, with 24 bases between them. CDR3 size: 17 residues. CDR3 region: CASSQGPRADGKYEQYF. CDR3 nucleotide sequence: TGCGCCAGCAGCCAGGGCCCCCGGGCAGATGGGAAGTACGAGCAGTACTTC.

This chain joins TRBV12-3 or TRBV12-4 and TRBJ2-7; D is perhaps TRBD1 or TRBD2 (5 bases each). The CDR3 has 13 residues. Trimming stripped 3 bases from V and 2 bases from J, with 8 bases between. The CDR3 loop reads CASSFVGAYEQYF. In nucleotides, the CDR3 is TGTGCCAGCAGTTTTGTGGGGGCCTACGAGCAGTACTTC.

V gene TRBV9 combines with J gene TRBJ1-5, with D maybe TRBD1 (5 bases). The CDR3 loop spans 17 amino acids. In germline, CDR1 is SGDLS, CDR2 YYNGEE. The germline V and J ends were trimmed by 10 bases and 2 bases, with 25 bases remaining between them. As DNA, the CDR3 is TGTGCCGGACAACCAGGCAGGCATTCGGAACGCAATCAGCCCCAGCATTTT. This sequence encodes CAGQPGRHSERNQPQHF.